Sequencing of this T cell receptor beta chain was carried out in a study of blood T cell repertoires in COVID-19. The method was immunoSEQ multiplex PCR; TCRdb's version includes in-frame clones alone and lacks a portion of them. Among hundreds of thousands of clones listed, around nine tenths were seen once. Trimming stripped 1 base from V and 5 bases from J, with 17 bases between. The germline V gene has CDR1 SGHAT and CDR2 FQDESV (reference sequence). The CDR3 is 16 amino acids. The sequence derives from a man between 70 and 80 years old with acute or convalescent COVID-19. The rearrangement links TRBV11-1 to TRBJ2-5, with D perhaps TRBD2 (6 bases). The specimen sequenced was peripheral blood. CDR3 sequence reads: CASSLDSGGSWETQYF. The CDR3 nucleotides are TGTGCCAGCAGCTTAGATTCCGGGGGTAGTTGGGAGACCCAGTACTTC. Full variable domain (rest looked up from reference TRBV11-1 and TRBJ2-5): EAEVAQSPRYKITEKSQAVAFWCDPISGHATLYWYRQILGQGPELLVQFQDESVVDDSQLPKDRFSAERLKGVDSTLKIQPAELGDSAMYLCASSLDSGGSWETQYFGPGTRLLVL.